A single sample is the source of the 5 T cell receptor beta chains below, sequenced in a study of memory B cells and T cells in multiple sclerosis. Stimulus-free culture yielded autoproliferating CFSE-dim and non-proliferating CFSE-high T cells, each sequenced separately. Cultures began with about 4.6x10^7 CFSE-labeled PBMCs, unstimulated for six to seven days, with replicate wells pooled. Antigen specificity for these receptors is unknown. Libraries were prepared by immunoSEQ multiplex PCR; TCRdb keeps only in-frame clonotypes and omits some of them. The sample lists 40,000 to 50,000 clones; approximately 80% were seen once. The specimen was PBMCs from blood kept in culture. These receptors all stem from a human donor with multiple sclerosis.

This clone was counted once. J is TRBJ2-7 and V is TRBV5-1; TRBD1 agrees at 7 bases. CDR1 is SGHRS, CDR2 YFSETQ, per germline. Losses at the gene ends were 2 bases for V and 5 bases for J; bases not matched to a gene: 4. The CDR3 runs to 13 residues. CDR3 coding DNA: TGCGCCAGCAGCTTACAGGGGATCAACGAGCAGTACTTC. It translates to CASSLQGINEQYF. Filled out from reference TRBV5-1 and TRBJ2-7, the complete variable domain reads KAGVTQTPRYLIKTRGQQVTLSCSPISGHRSVSWYQQTPGQGLQFLFEYFSETQRNKGNFPGRFSGRQFSNSRSEMNVSTLELGDSALYLCASSLQGINEQYFGPGTRLTVT.

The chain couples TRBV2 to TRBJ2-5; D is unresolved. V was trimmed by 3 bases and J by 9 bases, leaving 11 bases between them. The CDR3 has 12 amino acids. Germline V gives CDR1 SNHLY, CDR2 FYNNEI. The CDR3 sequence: CASSDLGSAQYF. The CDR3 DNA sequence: TGTGCCAGCAGTGATTTGGGAAGCGCCCAGTACTTC.

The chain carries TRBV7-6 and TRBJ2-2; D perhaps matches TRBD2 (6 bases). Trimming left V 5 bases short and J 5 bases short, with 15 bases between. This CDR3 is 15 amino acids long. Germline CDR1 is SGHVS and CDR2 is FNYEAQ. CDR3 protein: CASSAVAGKTGELFF. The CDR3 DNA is TGTGCCAGCAGCGCGGTGGCGGGGAAGACCGGGGAGCTGTTTTTT.

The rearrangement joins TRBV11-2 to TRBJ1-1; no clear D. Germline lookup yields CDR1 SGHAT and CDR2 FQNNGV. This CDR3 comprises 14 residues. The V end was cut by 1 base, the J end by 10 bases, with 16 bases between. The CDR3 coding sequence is TGTGCCAGCAGCTTAGTGGGGTCTCTCGGGTCAGCTTTCTTT. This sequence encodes CASSLVGSLGSAFF.

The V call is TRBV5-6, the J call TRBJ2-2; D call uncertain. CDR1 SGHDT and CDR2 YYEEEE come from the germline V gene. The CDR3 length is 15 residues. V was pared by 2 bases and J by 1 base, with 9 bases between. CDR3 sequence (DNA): TGTGCCAGCAGCTTCCTTTACAAGAACACCGGGGAGCTGTTTTTT. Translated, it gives CASSFLYKNTGELFF.